This is a list of T cell receptor beta chains from one sample in a study of blood T cell repertoires in COVID-19. Using immunoSEQ multiplex PCR, the repertoire was profiled, and TCRdb retains in-frame clones only, with some absent. The sample yields some 200,000 clones, more than 75% seen once. The specimen was peripheral blood. The receptors shown here come from a man older than 75 with acute or convalescent COVID-19. Both conserved end residues are part of each CDR3. D genes are given only for firm matches. Size values are once, few and many counts, or a class for expanded clones, and some rows have none.

TRBV5-1,NA,TRBJ2-3,TRBD1,TGCGCCAGCAGCGGGGGACAGGGAACAGATACGCAGTATTTT,CASSGGQGTDTQYF
TRBV12-5,NA,TRBJ1-1,TRBD1,TGTGCTAGTGGAACCGGGACAGAGAACACTGAAGCTTTCTTT,CASGTGTENTEAFF
TRBV10-2,once,TRBJ1-4,NA,TGCGCCAGCGGATATATACAGGGTGGCGGAGAAAAACTGTTTTTT,CASGYIQGGGEKLFF
TRBV25-1,NA,TRBJ1-6,NA,TGTGCCAGCAGTGAAACAGCGGTTGGCGGTTCACCCCTCCACTTT,CASSETAVGGSPLHF
TRBV5-4,NA,TRBJ2-1,TRBD2,TGTGCCAGCAGCTTGTCGGGCGGGAGGACCTACAATGAGCAGTTCTTC,CASSLSGGRTYNEQFF
TRBV6-5,NA,TRBJ1-6,NA,TGTGCCAGCAGTTACTCGAAAAGGGGGAGTTATTCACCCCTCCACTTT,CASSYSKRGSYSPLHF
TRBV18,NA,TRBJ1-1,TRBD1,TGTGCCAGCTCACCAAGGGACAGGGGGGTGAACACTGAAGCTTTCTTT,CASSPRDRGVNTEAFF
TRBV11-3,NA,TRBJ1-2,NA,TGTGCCAGCAGCCAGGGGTATGGCTACACCTTC,CASSQGYGYTF
TRBV27,NA,TRBJ1-1,TRBD1,TGTGCCAGCAGTTTACGGACAGGGATCAGAATGAGTGAAGCTTTCTTT,CASSLRTGIRMSEAFF
TRBV2,NA,TRBJ1-6,TRBD1,TGTGCCAGCAGGAAAGACAGGGGAAGATCACCCCTCCACTTT,CASRKDRGRSPLHF
TRBV14,NA,TRBJ2-1,NA,TGTGCCAGCAGCCCCCCCGGTATCCATGAGCAGTTCTTC,CASSPPGIHEQFF
TRBV28,NA,TRBJ2-7,TRBD2,TGTGCCAGCAGTCAGAGGACTAGCGGTGCCTACGAGCAGTACTTC,CASSQRTSGAYEQYF
TRBV2,NA,TRBJ1-1,TRBD1,TGTGCCAGCAGTGACCCCGACAGGGGCCCATTGAACACTGAAGCTTTCTTT,CASSDPDRGPLNTEAFF
TRBV6-1,NA,TRBJ1-4,NA,TGTGCCAGCAGTGAACGGTGGAATGAAAAACTGTTTTTT,CASSERWNEKLFF
TRBV28,NA,TRBJ2-1,TRBD2,TGTGCCAGCAGGAGCTCCATCGGAGCGGGGGCTTACAATGAGCAGTTCTTC,CASRSSIGAGAYNEQFF
TRBV6-2/TRBV6-3,NA,TRBJ1-2,NA,TGTGCCAGCAGTGATCCTCCGCGCTATGGCTACACCTTC,CASSDPPRYGYTF
TRBV6-1,NA,TRBJ2-7,TRBD1,TGTGCCAGCAGTGTGCCCGGGACAGGGGGCACCTACGAGCAGTACTTC,CASSVPGTGGTYEQYF
TRBV7-2,NA,TRBJ1-1,NA,TGTGCCAGCAGCGTACTGCTTACTCTCGCAGGCACTGAAGCTTTCTTT,CASSVLLTLAGTEAFF
TRBV7-9,NA,TRBJ2-7,TRBD1,TGTGCCAGCAGCTCCCCGCGCCGGGACAGGGGGCTTAGTGAGCAGTACTTC,CASSSPRRDRGLSEQYF
TRBV7-2,NA,TRBJ2-2,TRBD2,TGTGCCAGCAGCGCCACTAGCGGGAGGGCCGGCGGGGAGCTGTTTTTT,CASSATSGRAGGELFF
TRBV9,NA,TRBJ2-1,NA,TGTGCCAGCAGCGTAGCGGAGGGGGCATCCTACAATGAGCAGTTCTTC,CASSVAEGASYNEQFF
TRBV29-1,NA,TRBJ1-1,TRBD1,TGCAGCGTAACTGGACAGGACACTGAAGCTTTCTTT,CSVTGQDTEAFF
TRBV3-1/TRBV3-2,NA,TRBJ1-6,TRBD1,TGTGCCACCGGGACAGGGTCTAATTCACCCCTCCACTTT,CATGTGSNSPLHF
TRBV6-2/TRBV6-3,NA,TRBJ2-1,NA,TGTGCCAGCAGTTACTTGGTAGTAGCAGGGTACAATGAGCAGTTCTTC,CASSYLVVAGYNEQFF
TRBV2,NA,TRBJ2-7,TRBD2,TGTGCCAGCATTCGGCCGGGAGGGGTGTACGAGCAGTACTTC,CASIRPGGVYEQYF
TRBV7-2,NA,TRBJ1-6,TRBD1,TGTGCCAGCAGCTCACAGGGGAGCTCCTATAATTCACCCCTCCACTTT,CASSSQGSSYNSPLHF
TRBV7-8,NA,TRBJ2-2,NA,TGTGCCAGCAGCTTTGAGACATTGAACACCGGGGAGCTGTTTTTT,CASSFETLNTGELFF
TRBV18,NA,TRBJ2-7,NA,TGTGCCAGCTCACCACCGATCTTGGCAGGACTACCACAGTACTTC,CASSPPILAGLPQYF
TRBV27,NA,TRBJ1-6,NA,TGTGCCAGCAGTTCTCGACAGAATAATTCACCCCTCCACTTT,CASSSRQNNSPLHF
TRBV4-2,NA,TRBJ2-5,TRBD2,TGTGCCAGCAGCCAACTTGGAGCGGGAGGACAAGAGACCCAGTACTTC,CASSQLGAGGQETQYF
TRBV7-9,NA,TRBJ2-7,TRBD1,TGTGCCAGCAGCCGGGACAGGGCCTACGAGCAGTACTTC,CASSRDRAYEQYF
TRBV7-8,few,TRBJ2-4,TRBD2,TGTGCCAGCAGCCTTAGGCGGGAGACTAATAGCATTCAGTACTTC,CASSLRRETNSIQYF
TRBV18,once,TRBJ2-7,TRBD1,TGTGCCAGCTCACGGGACAGCTCCTACGAGCAGTACTTC,CASSRDSSYEQYF
TRBV7-2,NA,TRBJ1-2,NA,TGTGCCAGCGGAGGACAGTCTAATTACTATGGCTACACCTTC,CASGGQSNYYGYTF
TRBV7-2,once,TRBJ2-5,NA,TGTGCCAGCAGATATAGCAACGGGAAAGAGACCCAGTACTTC,CASRYSNGKETQYF
TRBV7-2,NA,TRBJ1-4,TRBD1,TGTGCCAGCCAAGGACAGGCAAATGAAAAACTGTTTTTT,CASQGQANEKLFF
TRBV23-1,NA,TRBJ1-5,TRBD1,TGCGCCAGCATACCTGTTCAGGGGGCGCATTATAGCAATCAGCCCCAGCATTTT,CASIPVQGAHYSNQPQHF
TRBV6-5,NA,TRBJ2-7,TRBD1,TGTGCCAGCACAAGGGACAGCGGCTACGAGCAGTACTTC,CASTRDSGYEQYF
TRBV15,once,TRBJ2-5,NA,TGTGCCACCCAGGGGTCGGGGGAGACCCAGTACTTC,CATQGSGETQYF
TRBV28,NA,TRBJ1-1,NA,TGTGCCAGCTGTGTAGGGGGGGCTTGGGTTGAAGCTTTCTTT,CASCVGGAWVEAFF
TRBV21-1,NA,TRBJ1-1,NA,TGTGCCAGCAGCAAAGGTTGTTGGGGCCCTGAAGCTTTCTTT,CASSKGCWGPEAFF
TRBV7-9,NA,TRBJ1-2,NA,TGTGCCAGCAGCTTAGGAGACACACCCTATGGCTACACCTTC,CASSLGDTPYGYTF
TRBV24-1,NA,TRBJ2-5,NA,TGTGCCACCAGTGGGACACCTCAAGAGACCCAGTACTTC,CATSGTPQETQYF
TRBV27,once,TRBJ2-7,TRBD2,TGTGCCAGCAGTTTGATGACTAGCGTACCCTACGAGCAGTACTTC,CASSLMTSVPYEQYF